The 19 T cell receptor beta chains reported below all come from one sample, sequenced in a study of cytomegalovirus exposure and HLA in healthy donors. Data came from immunoSEQ multiplex PCR; TCRdb stores just in-frame clones and leaves some out. The sample contains about 120,000 clones, under 90% of which appear only once. Sample: PBMCs. The receptors derive from a woman between 25 and 40 years old in good health and CMV-seronegative.

The gene calls are TRBV30 and TRBJ1-2; 7 bases are a match to TRBD1. Losses at the gene ends were 4 bases for V and 3 bases for J; bases not matched to a gene: 5. Germline lookup yields CDR1 GTSNPN and CDR2 SVGIG (reference sequence). This CDR3 has 13 amino acids. This CDR3 is CAWKGAKDYGYTF. The DNA for the CDR3 is TGTGCCTGGAAGGGGGCGAAAGACTATGGCTACACCTTC.

This chain connects TRBV29-1 to TRBJ2-1, with 9 bases identical to TRBD1. The CDR3 spans 14 residues. Trimming removed 4 bases from V and 5 bases from J; junction bases left unmatched: 6. Germline V gene sequence: CDR1 SQVTM, CDR2 ANQGSEA. CDR3 protein: CSVVLGQGHNEQFF. Here the CDR3 DNA reads TGCAGCGTTGTCTTGGGACAGGGCCACAATGAGCAGTTCTTC.

The CDR3 DNA reads as TGTGCCAGCAGTTACTCAGGTCACAGGGGTCAAGAGACCCAGTACTTC. Translated, it gives CASSYSGHRGQETQYF. This rearrangement joins TRBV6-5 to TRBJ2-5, with 7 bases identical to TRBD1. The V gene's germline CDR1 is MNHEY and CDR2 SVGAGI. Unmatched junction bases numbered 6, after V lost 0 bases and J lost 2 bases. CDR3 length equals 16 residues.

The rearrangement links TRBV11-3 to TRBJ2-1, with 8 bases matching TRBD1. Germline V gene sequence: CDR1 SGHNT, CDR2 YENEEA. Unmatched junction bases numbered 8, after V lost 5 bases and J lost 8 bases. The CDR3 contains 14 residues. CDR3 sequence (DNA): TGTGCCAGCAGCACAGGACAGGGCAGCGATGAGCAGTTCTTC. This codes for CASSTGQGSDEQFF.

J is TRBJ1-1 and V is TRBV21-1. TRBV21-1 is a pseudogene segment. The CDR3 spans 16 residues. CDR3 DNA sequence: TGTGCCAGCAGCAAAGACAAGAGGTCGGTGAACACTGAAGCTTTCTTT. Amino acid sequence: CASSKDKRSVNTEAFF.

The chain employs TRBV7-9 and TRBJ1-2; maybe TRBD1 (5 bases). The CDR3 consists of 13 residues. V shed 5 bases and J shed 7 bases, with 14 bases lying between them. Germline V lookup: CDR1 SEHNR, CDR2 FQNEAQ (reference sequence). CDR3: CASSPGGTVGYTF. The CDR3 DNA is TGTGCCAGCAGCCCCGGGGGAACGGTTGGCTACACCTTC.

This chain uses TRBV11-3 with TRBJ2-1, with a weak D call TRBD2 (6 bases). This CDR3 is 16 amino acids long. V was trimmed by 0 bases and J by 3 bases, leaving 12 bases between them. CDR1 and CDR2 from the germline V gene are SGHNT and YENEEA. This chain's CDR3 is CASSLDGRDGYNEQFF. CDR3 nucleotides: TGTGCCAGCAGCTTAGACGGGCGGGATGGCTACAATGAGCAGTTCTTC.

The chain recombines TRBV7-2 with TRBJ2-1, with D possibly being TRBD1 (6 bases). Germline CDR1 and CDR2: SGHTA and FQGNSA. The ends were cut back, 0 bases at V and 1 base at J, with 25 bases in the middle. This CDR3 is built from 21 residues. This chain's CDR3 is CASSLAISLGANSRSYNEQFF. In nucleotides, the CDR3 is TGTGCCAGCAGCTTAGCAATTTCGCTGGGGGCCAATTCAAGATCCTACAATGAGCAGTTCTTC.

This rearrangement joins TRBV15 to TRBJ2-7; 16 nucleotides agree with TRBD2. There are 18 residues in the CDR3. Germline lookup yields CDR1 LNHNV and CDR2 YYDKDF (reference sequence). V gave up 0 bases and J gave up 5 bases; unmatched junction bases: 7. CDR3 protein: CATSREGLAGGHTHEQYF. Here the CDR3 DNA reads TGTGCCACCAGCAGAGAGGGACTAGCGGGGGGGCATACCCACGAGCAGTACTTC.

The V call is TRBV9, the J call TRBJ2-3, with TRBD2 identical over 9 bases. The CDR3 has 15 residues. Germline trimming cut 3 bases from V and 3 bases from J; bases unmatched to any gene: 5. The germline V gene encodes CDR1 SGDLS and CDR2 YYNGEE. The CDR3 DNA reads as TGTGCCAGCAGCGCCTGGAGCGGGGGGACAGATACGCAGTATTTT. It encodes CASSAWSGGTDTQYF.

The chain carries TRBV2 and TRBJ2-7, with D possibly TRBD2 on 6 matching bases. Per the germline V gene, CDR1 is SNHLY and CDR2 is FYNNEI. CDR3 length equals 14 residues. V was shortened by 7 bases and J by 4 bases, with 17 bases between the two germline ends. CDR3 residues: CASTGGQGSYEQYF. CDR3 bases: TGTGCCAGCACCGGAGGGCAGGGCTCATACGAGCAGTACTTC.

The DNA for the CDR3 is TGTGCCAGCAGTTTGGTCGTCGGACTGCCGGGGGACGAGCAGTACTTC. Protein sequence: CASSLVVGLPGDEQYF. The chain has TRBV27 and TRBJ2-7, with D possibly TRBD2 on 6 matching bases. Germline CDR1 MNHEY, CDR2 SMNVEV (reference sequence). This CDR3 region has 16 residues. V was trimmed by 3 bases and J by 5 bases, leaving 20 bases between them.

CDR3 sequence (DNA): TGTGCCAGCAGTTTCAGGTTCACAGATACGCAGTATTTT. Translating gives CASSFRFTDTQYF. This chain uses TRBV27 with TRBJ2-3; D uncertain. V shed 3 bases and J shed 2 bases, with 6 bases lying between them. This CDR3 spans 13 amino acids. Germline loops: CDR1 MNHEY, CDR2 SMNVEV (reference sequence).

The CDR3 DNA reads as TGTGCCAGCAGACACCCGGCGGGGGCTAACTATGGCTACACCTTC. Its protein product is CASRHPAGANYGYTF. This rearrangement joins TRBV6-5 to TRBJ1-2; perhaps TRBD1 as D (5 bases). The germline gives CDR1 MNHEY, CDR2 SVGAGI. There are 15 residues in the CDR3. V lost 6 bases and J 0 bases, leaving 14 bases between the germline ends.

CDR3 in amino acids: CASSGQGYKYEQYF. The CDR3 nucleotides are TGTGCCAGCTCAGGACAGGGTTATAAGTACGAGCAGTACTTC. The chain recombines TRBV18 with TRBJ2-7; 8 bases agree with TRBD1. The CDR3 is 14 amino acids. Germline V gene data show CDR1 as KGHSH and CDR2 as LQKENI. V lost 5 bases, J lost 4 bases, and 7 bases stayed unmatched.

J is TRBJ2-3 and V is TRBV29-1, with TRBD2 matching 9 bases. With V trimmed by 7 bases and J by 2 bases, 7 bases remained unmatched. Per the germline V gene, CDR1 is SQVTM and CDR2 is ANQGSEA. The CDR3 spans 14 residues. The CDR3 DNA follows: TGCAGCGCTCCGGCGGGGGGGCCCACAGATACGCAGTATTTT. It is translated as CSAPAGGPTDTQYF.

For the CDR3, the DNA is TGTGCCAGCAGCTTAGGGGGTAGCGGGGTCAGCGCCTACGAGCAGTACTTC. Its translation is CASSLGGSGVSAYEQYF. The genes are TRBV7-8 and TRBJ2-7; TRBD2 aligns across 8 bases. The length of the CDR3 is 17 residues. The trim removed 1 base at V and 2 bases at J, leaving 10 bases unmatched. From germline, CDR1 is SGHVS and CDR2 FQNEAQ. Drawing the rest from reference TRBV7-8 and TRBJ2-7, the complete variable domain is GAGVSQSPRYKVAKRGQDVALRCDPISGHVSLFWYQQALGQGPEFLTYFQNEAQLDKSGLPSDRFFAERPEGSVSTLKIQRTQQEDSAVYLCASSLGGSGVSAYEQYFGPGTRLTVT.

CDR3 amino acids: CASSLILGALAKNIQYF. DNA for the CDR3: TGTGCCAGCAGCTTAATTTTGGGGGCTCTAGCCAAAAACATTCAGTACTTC. V is TRBV7-2 and J is TRBJ2-4; perhaps TRBD1 as D (6 bases). Trimming left V 2 bases short and J 0 bases short, with 14 bases between. From germline, CDR1 is SGHTA and CDR2 FQGNSA. The CDR3 sequence is 17 residues long.

The V gene is TRBV9, the J gene TRBJ2-1; 11 nucleotides align to TRBD2. The CDR3 runs to 15 residues. The junction had 5 bases not matched to a gene; V was cut back by 4 bases and J by 5 bases. Looked up from germline, CDR1 is SGDLS and CDR2 is YYNGEE. The CDR3 bases are TGTGCCAGCAGCCCCAGACTAGCGGGAAACAATGAGCAGTTCTTC. Its translation: CASSPRLAGNNEQFF.